This TCR beta chain was captured by sequencing in a study of OX40 agonist ivuxolimab in advanced cancers. Study as a whole: As their treatment, patients were administered ivuxolimab, an agonistic anti-OX40 (CD134) antibody. The diagnoses of dose-escalation patients were hepatocellular carcinoma, melanoma, renal cell or head and neck cancer.

This CDR3 has 14 amino acids. The germline gives CDR1 SEHNR, CDR2 FQNEAQ (reference sequence). Trimming at V came to 4 bases and at J to 1 base, leaving 3 bases not matched to a gene. Turning to this clone: The antigen remains unidentified.

General study findings and limits: The CD4+ and CD8+ T cells in the blood had expanded clonally by week 6 at 0.1 to 3.0 mg/kg.

Profiled with immunoSEQ multiplex PCR; TCRdb holds only in-frame clones, not every one. The table records about 45,000 clones, just over 90% of them present only once. The sequence derives from an adult with an advanced solid tumor such as melanoma, head and neck, liver or kidney cancer. The sequencing used CD4+ or CD8+ T cells sorted from blood, collected in a trial of the OX40 agonist ivuxolimab. This chain links TRBV7-9 with TRBJ2-5; the match to TRBD2 covers 7 bases. The CDR3 region is CASSSGLLQETQYF. In DNA form, the CDR3 reads TGTGCCAGCAGCTCGGGACTACTCCAAGAGACCCAGTACTTC.